The 30 T cell receptor beta chains below all came from one sample that was sequenced in a study of T cells in Graves' hyperthyroidism and ophthalmopathy. The investigators amplified TCR beta CDR3 regions from RNA transcripts. In the first-round RT-PCR of the TCR CDR3, the HTBI primer set was used. TCRdb reanalysed the multiplex PCR reads using MiXCR and keeps one entry per CDR3 protein. The repertoire has about 270,000 distinct CDR3 sequences, around a quarter of them found once; the top ten carry approximately 30%. The specimen sequenced was blood. The source of these receptors is a man aged 35 to 55 with Graves' hyperthyroidism that later progressed to Graves' ophthalmopathy.

This chain's CDR3 is CASSQRANTEAFF. DNA of the CDR3: TGTGCCAGCAGTCAACGGGCGAACACTGAAGCTTTCTTT. The chain carries TRBV6-2 or TRBV6-3 and TRBJ1-1, with D unclear. V was trimmed by 5 bases and J by 1 base, leaving 8 bases between them. This CDR3 has 13 amino acids. The V gene's germline CDR1 is MNHEY and CDR2 SVGEGT.

This clonotype has a count of ten or more. This rearrangement joins TRBV11-3 to TRBJ2-5, with a tentative D call TRBD1 (6 bases). The germline CDR1 and CDR2 sequences are SGHNT and YENEEA. The length of the CDR3 is 14 residues. Trimming left V 1 base short and J 5 bases short, with 11 bases between. The CDR3 nucleotides are TGTGCCAGCAGCTTAGTCAGGGGCCAGGAGACCCAGTACTTC. It is translated as CASSLVRGQETQYF.

This clonotype was counted a few times. The chain combines TRBV11-2 with TRBJ2-5, with no clear D. This CDR3 is built from 15 residues. From germline, CDR1 is SGHAT and CDR2 FQNNGV. V was trimmed by 1 base and J by 1 base, leaving 10 bases between them. For the CDR3, the DNA is TGTGCCAGCAGCTTAGGTTCTGGCAGCCAAGAGACCCAGTACTTC. Its protein is CASSLGSGSQETQYF. Filled out from reference TRBV11-2 and TRBJ2-5, the complete variable domain reads EAGVAQSPRYKIIEKRQSVAFWCNPISGHATLYWYQQILGQGPKLLIQFQNNGVVDDSQLPKDRFSAERLKGVDSTLKIQPAKLEDSAVYLCASSLGSGSQETQYFGPGTRLLVL.

The gene calls are TRBV10-3 and TRBJ1-2, with D possibly being TRBD1 (6 bases). The length of the CDR3 is 15 residues. The V end was cut by 3 bases, the J end by 0 bases, with 11 bases between. Per germline, CDR1 ENHRY and CDR2 SYGVKD. In DNA form, the CDR3 reads TGTGCCATCAGTGATTTGAGGACAGCTAACTATGGCTACACCTTC. Protein product: CAISDLRTANYGYTF.

This clonotype was seen repeatedly, ten times or more. The chain uses TRBV12-3 or TRBV12-4 and TRBJ2-7, with D possibly TRBD2 on 5 matching bases. This CDR3 is built from 13 residues. The V end lost 5 bases, the J end lost 2 bases, and 10 bases lay between the germline ends. The chain's CDR3 is CASSRRETYEQYF. The CDR3 DNA follows: TGTGCCAGCAGTCGCCGGGAAACCTACGAGCAGTACTTC.

This clonotype was found many times. This rearrangement joins TRBV15 to TRBJ2-7, with TRBD2 matching 8 bases. Germline V CDR1 and CDR2: LNHNV, YYDKDF (reference sequence). V was pared by 4 bases and J by 2 bases, with 7 bases of the junction left unmatched. This CDR3 is built from 15 residues. Here the CDR3 DNA reads TGTGCCACCAGCAACGGACGGGAGGGGACCTACGAGCAGTACTTC. Its protein product is CATSNGREGTYEQYF. The variable domain in full, with the rest retrieved from reference TRBV15 and TRBJ2-7, is DAMVIQNPRYQVTQFGKPVTLSCSQTLNHNVMYWYQQKSSQAPKLLFHYYDKDFNNEADTPDNFQSRRPNTSFCFLDIRSPGLGDTAMYLCATSNGREGTYEQYFGPGTRLTVT.

This clonotype came up many times. This chain connects TRBV27 to TRBJ1-2; D gene ambiguous. CDR3 size: 14 residues. Trimming shortened V by 4 bases and J by 1 base, and 10 bases separated the two germline ends. From germline, CDR1 is MNHEY and CDR2 SMNVEV (reference sequence). In DNA form, the CDR3 reads TGTGCCAGCAGTTCCGGACGGATTAACTATGGCTACACCTTC. This sequence encodes CASSSGRINYGYTF.

The gene calls are TRBV25-1 and TRBJ1-5; tentatively, D is TRBD1 (6 bases). Trimming removed 1 base from V and 5 bases from J, with 27 bases in between. The germline gives CDR1 MGHDK, CDR2 SYGVNS. This CDR3 comprises 20 residues. The CDR3 DNA reads as TGTGCCAGCAGTGAATTGGAAGGGGCAGGGGATCTCGACCCTTATCAGCCCCAGCATTTT. Its translation is CASSELEGAGDLDPYQPQHF.

This clonotype has just a few counts. V and J are TRBV18 and TRBJ2-5; D gene unclear. Germline-derived CDR1 and CDR2 are KGHSH and LQKENI. This CDR3 comprises 11 residues. Trimming shortened V by 3 bases and J by 5 bases, and 4 bases separated the two germline ends. Here the CDR3 reads CASSPDETQYF. The DNA for the CDR3 is TGTGCCAGCTCACCTGACGAGACCCAGTACTTC.

This clonotype was counted many times. V usage is TRBV4-2 and J usage is TRBJ1-5; TRBD1 might be the D (5 bases). Germline CDR1 LGHNA, CDR2 YNFKEQ. CDR3 length equals 16 residues. Trimming took 0 bases from V and 9 from J, leaving 18 bases between them. CDR3 amino acids: CASSQDSSGARPPQHF. CDR3 DNA: TGTGCCAGCAGCCAAGATTCGAGCGGGGCAAGGCCGCCCCAGCATTTT.

This clonotype was observed many times. The J gene is TRBJ2-7, the V gene TRBV28; TRBD2 aligns across 14 bases. The V gene's germline CDR1 is MDHEN and CDR2 SYDVKM. The J segment lost 2 bases and the V segment lost 6 bases, leaving 0 bases of the junction unmatched. CDR3 length: 14 amino acids. CDR3 in DNA: TGTGCCAGCAGGACTAGCGGGAGGGCCTACGAGCAGTACTTC. Residues: CASRTSGRAYEQYF.

In this sample, this clonotype turned up many times. The chain uses TRBV20-1 and TRBJ2-5; 9 bases align to TRBD1. This CDR3 has 14 residues. Germline V gene lookup returns CDR1 DFQATT and CDR2 SNEGSKA (reference sequence). V was clipped by 5 bases and J by 0 bases; unmatched bases: 4. CDR3 coding DNA: TGCAGTGCTCCGGGACAGGGTAACCAAGAGACCCAGTACTTC. Amino acids: CSAPGQGNQETQYF.

This clonotype was counted at least ten times. The chain employs TRBV6-5 and TRBJ2-7; D gene uncertain. Germline loops: CDR1 MNHEY, CDR2 SVGAGI. CDR3 length: 15 amino acids. Trimming removed 3 bases at V and 3 bases at J, with 15 bases between. The CDR3 sequence: CASSYIGKTNYEQYF. In DNA form, the CDR3 reads TGTGCCAGCAGTTATATAGGCAAGACCAACTACGAGCAGTACTTC.

This clonotype appeared many times. The chain uses TRBV3-1 and TRBJ2-5, with 7 positions matching TRBD1. CDR3 length equals 14 residues. V trimming: 1 base; J trimming: 5 bases; junction bases outside the gene matches: 4. CDR1 is LGHDT, CDR2 YNNKEL, per germline (reference sequence). CDR3 nucleotide sequence: TGTGCCAGCAGCCAAGTTAACAGGGGCGAGACCCAGTACTTC. The encoded protein is CASSQVNRGETQYF.

This clonotype came up many times. V gene TRBV15 combines with J gene TRBJ2-7; 10 bases are a match to TRBD2. Germline CDR1 reads LNHNV; CDR2 reads YYDKDF (reference sequence). Unmatched junction bases numbered 2, after V lost 0 bases and J lost 3 bases. The CDR3 extends over 15 amino acids. CDR3 sequence reads: CATSREPSGGYEQYF. The CDR3 DNA follows: TGTGCCACCAGCAGAGAGCCTAGCGGGGGCTACGAGCAGTACTTC. Filled out from reference TRBV15 and TRBJ2-7, the complete variable domain reads DAMVIQNPRYQVTQFGKPVTLSCSQTLNHNVMYWYQQKSSQAPKLLFHYYDKDFNNEADTPDNFQSRRPNTSFCFLDIRSPGLGDTAMYLCATSREPSGGYEQYFGPGTRLTVT.

The genes are TRBV12-3 or TRBV12-4 and TRBJ2-2; tentatively, D is TRBD2 (6 bases). The CDR3 contains 12 residues. The V end lost 5 bases, the J end lost 7 bases, and 8 bases lay between the germline ends. The CDR3 DNA reads TGTGCCAGCAGTGCGGGGATCGGGGAGCTGTTTTTT. Translating it yields CASSAGIGELFF.

This clonotype was found many times. This chain links TRBV9 with TRBJ1-5; D unclear. The CDR3 contains 15 residues. Germline values: CDR1 SGDLS, CDR2 YYNGEE. The germline V and J ends were trimmed by 3 bases and 0 bases, with 10 bases remaining between them. CDR3 region: CASSGLGLSNQPQHF. The CDR3 DNA sequence: TGTGCCAGCAGCGGCCTCGGCCTTAGCAATCAGCCCCAGCATTTT.

The chain combines TRBV2 with TRBJ2-7; the match to TRBD2 covers 9 bases. This CDR3 spans 15 amino acids. Looked up from germline, CDR1 is SNHLY and CDR2 is FYNNEI. Trimming at V came to 4 bases and at J to 6 bases, leaving 10 bases not matched to a gene. CDR3 amino acids: CASSGASGILPEQYF. Written as DNA, the CDR3 is TGTGCCAGCAGTGGGGCTAGCGGGATTCTCCCCGAGCAGTACTTC.

This clonotype was observed many times. The chain recombines TRBV19 with TRBJ1-1, with no clear D. CDR3 size: 15 residues. The germline CDR1 and CDR2 sequences are LNHDA and SQIVND (reference sequence). V was pared by 0 bases and J by 4 bases, with 12 bases between. CDR3 sequence reads: CASSIEDGFSTEAFF. The CDR3 coding sequence is TGTGCCAGTAGTATAGAGGACGGTTTCAGCACTGAAGCTTTCTTT.

This clonotype occurred many times. The V call is TRBV12-3 or TRBV12-4, the J call TRBJ2-7; tentative D call: TRBD1 (5 bases). The germline V and J ends were trimmed by 1 base and 7 bases, with 11 bases remaining between them. CDR3 length: 13 amino acids. CDR3 residues: CASSLGTPGEQYF. Here the CDR3 DNA reads TGTGCCAGCAGTTTAGGGACCCCAGGGGAGCAGTACTTC.

The CDR3 nucleotides read TGCGCCAGCAGCTTGGAAGGGACAGGGGGCTTGGACACTGAAGCTTTCTTT. Translating it yields CASSLEGTGGLDTEAFF. The rearrangement uses TRBV5-1 and TRBJ1-1, with 12 bases that match TRBD1. The trim removed 0 bases at V and 3 bases at J, leaving 6 bases unmatched. Germline loops: CDR1 SGHRS, CDR2 YFSETQ. The CDR3 loop spans 17 amino acids.

This clonotype was seen many times. The genes are TRBV27 and TRBJ1-5, with TRBD1 matching 10 bases. This CDR3 has 14 residues. J gave up 6 bases and V 4 bases, and 3 bases lay outside the gene matches. Germline assignment: CDR1 MNHEY and CDR2 SMNVEV (reference sequence). The CDR3 spells CASSSGTGVQPQHF. Here the CDR3 DNA reads TGTGCCAGCAGTTCCGGGACAGGGGTTCAGCCCCAGCATTTT.

This clonotype was detected only a few times. The chain combines TRBV27 with TRBJ2-7; D is undetermined. Germline V gene lookup returns CDR1 MNHEY and CDR2 SMNVEV (reference sequence). The V end lost 8 bases, the J end lost 11 bases, and 19 bases lay between the germline ends. The CDR3 consists of 12 residues. The CDR3 reads CASAFIGSYEYF. CDR3 DNA sequence: TGTGCCAGCGCATTTATCGGGTCGTATGAGTACTTC.

The rearrangement joins TRBV27 to TRBJ1-1; no clear D gene. Looked up from germline, CDR1 is MNHEY and CDR2 is SMNVEV (reference sequence). The CDR3 length is 16 residues. V gave up 3 bases and J gave up 1 base, with 15 bases separating them. The CDR3: CASSFADRARNTEAFF. The CDR3 DNA is TGTGCCAGCAGTTTCGCCGATAGGGCACGGAACACTGAAGCTTTCTTT.

This clonotype was counted many times. The chain couples TRBV6-1 to TRBJ2-1, with 10 bases that match TRBD2. With V trimmed by 6 bases and J by 4 bases, 6 bases remained unmatched. The germline CDR1 and CDR2 sequences are MNHNS and SASEGT. This CDR3 spans 15 amino acids. The CDR3 here is CASRRLAGEYNEQFF. The CDR3 DNA follows: TGTGCCAGCAGGAGACTAGCGGGCGAGTACAATGAGCAGTTCTTC.

In this sample, this clonotype turned up many times. The rearrangement joins TRBV9 to TRBJ1-5; D is unclear. Trimming left V 0 bases short and J 3 bases short, with 7 bases between. The CDR3 covers 14 residues. Germline CDR1 SGDLS, CDR2 YYNGEE. The CDR3 nucleotides read TGTGCCAGCAGCGTAGGGGCAGTCAATCAGCCCCAGCATTTT. As protein: CASSVGAVNQPQHF.

This clonotype was counted many times. The chain joins TRBV4-1 to TRBJ1-1; D gene uncertain. Germline V gives CDR1 MGHRA, CDR2 YSYEKL. The CDR3 is 16 residues long. V gave up 1 base and J gave up 1 base, with 13 bases separating them. The CDR3 DNA is TGCGCCAGCAGCCAAGCCACCTCGCTGAAGAACACTGAAGCTTTCTTT. Protein sequence: CASSQATSLKNTEAFF.

The table lists this clonotype with many counts. The chain joins TRBV24-1 to TRBJ1-2; 7 nucleotides agree with TRBD1. The ends lost 4 bases at V and 8 bases at J; junction bases unmatched: 12. The CDR3 extends over 15 amino acids. Germline-derived CDR1 and CDR2 are KGHDR and SFDVKD. In nucleotides, the CDR3 is TGTGCCACCAGTGACCCTTACGACAGGGCCGGCGGCTACACCTTC. Amino acid sequence: CATSDPYDRAGGYTF.

Comment on this clonotype: No DNA is shown, since the ends of the CDR3 on it are uncertain; the CDR3 is the one TCRdb lists. The CDR3: CASSRVGPGDTEAFF. V gene TRBV6-2 or TRBV6-3 combines with J gene TRBJ1-1; the table's D gene call, TRBD1, was not cross checked with the DNA. The CDR3 region is 15 residues in length, termini included. CDR1 and CDR2 from the germline V gene are MNHEY and SVGEGT.

This clonotype was observed at least ten times. This chain uses TRBV10-3 with TRBJ2-7; TRBD1 aligns across 8 bases. This CDR3 contains 15 residues. After removal of 6 bases from V and 1 base from J, the junction contained 8 bases not matched to a gene. Per germline, CDR1 ENHRY and CDR2 SYGVKD. The CDR3 DNA reads as TGTGCCATCAGGATGTCGGGACAGGCGTCCTACGAGCAGTACTTC. The encoded protein is CAIRMSGQASYEQYF.